This T cell receptor (beta chain) was recorded in a study of cytomegalovirus exposure and HLA in healthy donors. Study-level results: The study flagged roughly 150 TCR beta chains as cytomegalovirus-associated. There were several of the most significant clusters that appeared linked to common viral pathogens in a later analysis.

CDR1 and CDR2 (germline): GTSNPN, SVGIG (reference sequence). This CDR3 comprises 17 residues. The V gene end was trimmed by 1 base and the J gene end by 0 bases; junction bases not matched to a gene: 9. This clone was detected once. Antigen specificity is unknown. The PCR employed 60 Vbeta primers together with 13 Jbeta primers. TCRdb's table, derived via immunoSEQ multiplex PCR, lists solely in-frame clones and lacks some. The sample includes about 200,000 clones, about 78% of them seen just once. The receptor was derived from a woman in her 30s in good health and CMV-seronegative. Sequenced input: PBMCs. The chain recombines TRBV30 with TRBJ1-1, with 9 bases that match TRBD1. For the CDR3, the DNA is TGTGCCTGGAGTGCTGTGTTGACAGGGGGGATGAACACTGAAGCTTTCTTT. Residues: CAWSAVLTGGMNTEAFF.